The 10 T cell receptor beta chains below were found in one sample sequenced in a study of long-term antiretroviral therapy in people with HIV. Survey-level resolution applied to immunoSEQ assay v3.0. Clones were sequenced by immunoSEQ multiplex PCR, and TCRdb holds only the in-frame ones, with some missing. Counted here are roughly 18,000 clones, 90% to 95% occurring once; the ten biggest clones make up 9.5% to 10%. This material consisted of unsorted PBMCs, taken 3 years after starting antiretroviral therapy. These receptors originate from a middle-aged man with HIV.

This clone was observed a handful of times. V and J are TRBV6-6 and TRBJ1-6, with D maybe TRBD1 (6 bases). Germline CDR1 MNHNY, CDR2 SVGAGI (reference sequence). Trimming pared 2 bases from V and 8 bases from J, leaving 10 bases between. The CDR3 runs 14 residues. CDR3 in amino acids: CASSYKAGDSPLHF. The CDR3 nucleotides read TGTGCCAGCAGTTACAAGGCAGGGGATTCACCCCTCCACTTT.

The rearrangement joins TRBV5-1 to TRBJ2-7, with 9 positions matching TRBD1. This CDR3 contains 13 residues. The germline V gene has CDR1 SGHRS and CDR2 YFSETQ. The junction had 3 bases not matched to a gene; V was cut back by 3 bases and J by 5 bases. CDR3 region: CASSSGTGNEQYF. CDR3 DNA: TGCGCCAGCAGCTCGGGGACAGGGAACGAGCAGTACTTC. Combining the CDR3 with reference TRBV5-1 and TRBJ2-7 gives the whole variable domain KAGVTQTPRYLIKTRGQQVTLSCSPISGHRSVSWYQQTPGQGLQFLFEYFSETQRNKGNFPGRFSGRQFSNSRSEMNVSTLELGDSALYLCASSSGTGNEQYFGPGTRLTVT.

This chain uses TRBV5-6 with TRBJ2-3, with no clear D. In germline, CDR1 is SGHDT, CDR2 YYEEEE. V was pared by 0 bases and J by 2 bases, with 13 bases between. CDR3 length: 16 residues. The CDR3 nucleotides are TGTGCCAGCAGCTTGGGCAGCACGACCAACACAGATACGCAGTATTTT. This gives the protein CASSLGSTTNTDTQYF. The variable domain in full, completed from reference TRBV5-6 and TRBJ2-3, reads DAGVTQSPTHLIKTRGQQVTLRCSPKSGHDTVSWYQQALGQGPQFIFQYYEEEERQRGNFPDRFSGHQFPNYSSELNVNALLLGDSALYLCASSLGSTTNTDTQYFGPGTRLTVL.

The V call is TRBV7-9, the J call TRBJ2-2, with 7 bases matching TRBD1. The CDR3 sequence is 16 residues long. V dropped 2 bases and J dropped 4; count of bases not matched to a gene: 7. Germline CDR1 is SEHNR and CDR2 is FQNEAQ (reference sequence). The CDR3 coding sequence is TGTGCCAGCAGCTTATTGAAGGGGGCTTCCACCGGGGAGCTGTTTTTT. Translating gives CASSLLKGASTGELFF.

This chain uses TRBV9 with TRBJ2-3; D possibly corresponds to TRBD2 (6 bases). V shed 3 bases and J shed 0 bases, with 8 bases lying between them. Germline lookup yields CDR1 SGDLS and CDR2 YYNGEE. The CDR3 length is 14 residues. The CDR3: CASSARDSTDTQYF. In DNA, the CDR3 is TGTGCCAGCAGCGCGCGGGACAGCACAGATACGCAGTATTTT. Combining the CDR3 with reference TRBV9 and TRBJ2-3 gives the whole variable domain DSGVTQTPKHLITATGQRVTLRCSPRSGDLSVYWYQQSLDQGLQFLIQYYNGEERAKGNILERFSAQQFPDLHSELNLSSLELGDSALYFCASSARDSTDTQYFGPGTRLTVL.

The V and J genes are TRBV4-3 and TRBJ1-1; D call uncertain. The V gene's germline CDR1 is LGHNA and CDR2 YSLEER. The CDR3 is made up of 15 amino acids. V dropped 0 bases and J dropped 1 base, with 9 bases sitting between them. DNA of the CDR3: TGCGCCAGCAGCCAAGATCAGGCAACGAACACTGAAGCTTTCTTT. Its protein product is CASSQDQATNTEAFF.

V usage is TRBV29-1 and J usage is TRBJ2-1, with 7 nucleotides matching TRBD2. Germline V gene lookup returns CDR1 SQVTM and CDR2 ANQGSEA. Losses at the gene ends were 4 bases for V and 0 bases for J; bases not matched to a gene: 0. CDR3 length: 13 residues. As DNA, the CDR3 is TGCAGCGTTGGCGGGGGCTCCTACAATGAGCAGTTCTTC. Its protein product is CSVGGGSYNEQFF.

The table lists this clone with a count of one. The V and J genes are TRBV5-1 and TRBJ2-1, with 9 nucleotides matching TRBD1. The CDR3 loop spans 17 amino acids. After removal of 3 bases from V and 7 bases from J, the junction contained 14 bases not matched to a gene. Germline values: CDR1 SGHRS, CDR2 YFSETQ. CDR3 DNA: TGCGCCAGCAGCTCCCTAGGGACAGGGACTTTTAGTAATGAGCAGTTCTTC. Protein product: CASSSLGTGTFSNEQFF. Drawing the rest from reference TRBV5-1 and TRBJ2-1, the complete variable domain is KAGVTQTPRYLIKTRGQQVTLSCSPISGHRSVSWYQQTPGQGLQFLFEYFSETQRNKGNFPGRFSGRQFSNSRSEMNVSTLELGDSALYLCASSSLGTGTFSNEQFFGPGTRLTVL.

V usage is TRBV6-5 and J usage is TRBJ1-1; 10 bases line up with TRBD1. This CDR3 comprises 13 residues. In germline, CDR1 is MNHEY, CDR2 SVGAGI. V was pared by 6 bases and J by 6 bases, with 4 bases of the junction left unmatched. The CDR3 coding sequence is TGTGCCAGCAGGGACAGGGGGAAGGCTGAAGCTTTCTTT. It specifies CASRDRGKAEAFF.

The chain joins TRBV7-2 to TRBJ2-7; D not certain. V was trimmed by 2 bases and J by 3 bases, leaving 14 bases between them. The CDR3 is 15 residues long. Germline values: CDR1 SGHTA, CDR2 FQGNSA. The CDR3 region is CASSLMPGALYEQYF. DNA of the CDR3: TGTGCCAGCAGCTTAATGCCAGGAGCCCTCTACGAGCAGTACTTC.